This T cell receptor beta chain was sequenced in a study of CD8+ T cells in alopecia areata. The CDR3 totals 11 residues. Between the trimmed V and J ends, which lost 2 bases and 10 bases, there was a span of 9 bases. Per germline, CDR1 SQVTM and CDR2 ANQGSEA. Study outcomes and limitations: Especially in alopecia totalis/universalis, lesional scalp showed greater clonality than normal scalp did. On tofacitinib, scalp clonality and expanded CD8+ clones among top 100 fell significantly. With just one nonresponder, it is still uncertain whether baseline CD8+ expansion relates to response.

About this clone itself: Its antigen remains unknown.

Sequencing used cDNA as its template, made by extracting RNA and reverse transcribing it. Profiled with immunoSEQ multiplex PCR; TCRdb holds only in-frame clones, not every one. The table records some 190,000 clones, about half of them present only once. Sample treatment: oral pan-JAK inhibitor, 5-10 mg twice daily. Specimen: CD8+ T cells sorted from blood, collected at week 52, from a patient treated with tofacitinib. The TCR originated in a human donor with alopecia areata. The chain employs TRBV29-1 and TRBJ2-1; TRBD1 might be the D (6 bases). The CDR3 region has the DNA TGCAGCGTTGAAAGGGGGACCGAGCAGTTCTTC. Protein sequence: CSVERGTEQFF.